These 23 T cell receptor beta chains were all obtained from the same sample, sequenced in a study of T cells in Graves' hyperthyroidism and ophthalmopathy. TCR beta CDR3 regions were amplified from RNA transcripts. Carried out on the TCR CDR3, a first-round RT-PCR used the HTBI primer set. TCRdb processed the multiplex PCR reads anew with MiXCR; each CDR3 protein has one entry. This repertoire shows about 520,000 distinct CDR3 sequences, 24% found once; its top ten account for 11%. The source material was blood. Every receptor here comes from a woman aged 25 to 39 with Graves' ophthalmopathy.

This clonotype was recorded many times. The chain links TRBV12-3 or TRBV12-4 to TRBJ1-2; D is perhaps TRBD1 (5 bases). This CDR3 contains 14 residues. Trimming stripped 5 bases from V and 8 bases from J, with 18 bases between. The CDR3 region has the DNA TGTGCCAGCAGTCCGCGGGGTTCGGGGGAAGGCTACACCTTC. It specifies CASSPRGSGEGYTF.

This clonotype was found many times. The chain combines TRBV12-3 or TRBV12-4 with TRBJ1-1, with D unclear. The CDR3 has 13 residues. Trimming left V 6 bases short and J 3 bases short, with 11 bases between. CDR3 bases: TGTGCCAGCAGGTCCATTGGGCACACTGAAGCTTTCTTT. Translation gives CASRSIGHTEAFF.

In its sample, this clonotype was seen many times. V and J are TRBV20-1 and TRBJ1-1; D not resolved. The CDR3 contains 12 residues. The V end lost 0 bases, the J end lost 4 bases, and 6 bases lay between the germline ends. Germline values: CDR1 DFQATT, CDR2 SNEGSKA (reference sequence). The CDR3 sequence is CSAREVGTEAFF. The CDR3 bases are TGCAGTGCTAGAGAGGTGGGCACTGAAGCTTTCTTT.

This clonotype came up many times. This chain joins TRBV20-1 and TRBJ2-7, with 7 bases identical to TRBD2. Unmatched junction bases numbered 11, after V lost 3 bases and J lost 0 bases. This CDR3 has 16 residues. Per germline, CDR1 DFQATT and CDR2 SNEGSKA (reference sequence). CDR3: CSASPAGSDISYEQYF. The DNA for the CDR3 is TGCAGTGCTAGCCCAGCGGGGTCCGACATCTCCTACGAGCAGTACTTC.

This clonotype showed up many times. The V gene is TRBV4-1, the J gene TRBJ1-5; D perhaps matches TRBD1 (5 bases). The length of the CDR3 is 13 residues. The germline CDR1 and CDR2 sequences are MGHRA and YSYEKL. Trimming took off 8 bases at V and 5 bases at J, with 13 bases between the two ends. CDR3 in amino acids: CASAPGGDQPQHF. DNA of the CDR3: TGCGCCAGCGCTCCCGGGGGGGATCAGCCCCAGCATTTT.

This clonotype was recorded at least ten times. This chain's CDR3 is CASRLYGGEQPQHF. In nucleotides, the CDR3 is TGTGCCAGCAGACTTTATGGGGGGGAACAGCCCCAGCATTTT. The rearrangement links TRBV5-6 to TRBJ1-5, with a tentative D call TRBD1 (5 bases). This CDR3 comprises 14 residues. V lost 5 bases and J lost 7, with 16 bases in between. In germline, CDR1 is SGHDT, CDR2 YYEEEE.

The chain couples TRBV11-1 to TRBJ1-2; TRBD1 agrees at 7 bases. Germline lookup yields CDR1 SGHAT and CDR2 FQDESV (reference sequence). Trimming at V came to 5 bases and at J to 6 bases, leaving 6 bases not matched to a gene. The length of the CDR3 is 13 residues. CDR3 sequence (DNA): TGTGCCAGCAGCATAACAGGGGATCATGGCTACACCTTC. Protein product: CASSITGDHGYTF.

This clonotype was seen ten or more times. This chain connects TRBV6-2 or TRBV6-3 to TRBJ1-6, with D unclear. The CDR3 consists of 16 residues. Germline V lookup: CDR1 MNHEY, CDR2 SVGEGT. Trimming removed 5 bases from V and 6 bases from J, with 17 bases in between. The CDR3 coding sequence is TGTGCCAGCAGTCCAACACTCGGACGGCCTAATTCACCCCTCCACTTT. Its translation: CASSPTLGRPNSPLHF.

This clonotype has at least ten counts. The chain employs TRBV5-1 and TRBJ1-3; possibly TRBD1 for D (5 bases). This CDR3 contains 15 residues. Trimming shortened V by 6 bases and J by 8 bases, and 21 bases separated the two germline ends. Looked up from germline, CDR1 is SGHRS and CDR2 is YFSETQ. The CDR3 loop is CASNPGAAMVDTIYF. CDR3 sequence (DNA): TGCGCCAGCAACCCCGGGGCCGCAATGGTAGACACCATATATTTT.

The V call is TRBV12-3 or TRBV12-4, the J call TRBJ2-5, with 8 bases identical to TRBD2. Trimming removed 6 bases from V and 5 bases from J; junction bases left unmatched: 8. The CDR3 length is 14 residues. CDR3 protein: CASRTGGVAETQYF. The CDR3, as DNA: TGTGCCAGCAGGACCGGGGGGGTCGCGGAGACCCAGTACTTC.

This clonotype was recorded a few times. This CDR3 is missing its conserved last phenylalanine or tryptophan, likely due to a read error. V is TRBV6-2 or TRBV6-3 and J is TRBJ2-5; D gene ambiguous. Per the germline V gene, CDR1 is MNHEY and CDR2 is SVGEGT. There are 13 residues in the CDR3. V was clipped by 5 bases and J by 1 base, with 8 bases between them. Here the CDR3 DNA reads TGTGCCAGCAGTCAAGAACGCCAAGAGACCCAGTACCTC. Translated: CASSQERQETQYL.

In its sample, this clonotype was seen many times. V gene TRBV14 combines with J gene TRBJ2-7, with no clear D. Germline V gene data show CDR1 as SGHDN and CDR2 as FVKESK. V lost 8 bases to trimming and J lost 0 bases, with 14 bases between them. The CDR3 sequence is 14 residues long. The CDR3 DNA is TGTGCCAGCGGGCCGATCGGTAACTCCTACGAGCAGTACTTC. Residues: CASGPIGNSYEQYF.

V is TRBV12-3 or TRBV12-4 and J is TRBJ2-2; 9 nucleotides agree with TRBD1. This CDR3 comprises 13 residues. The junction had 2 bases not matched to a gene; V was cut back by 5 bases and J by 7 bases. CDR3 in amino acids: CASSGTGIGELFF. The CDR3 coding sequence is TGTGCCAGCAGTGGGACAGGGATCGGGGAGCTGTTTTTT.

The table lists this clonotype with many counts. CDR3 amino acids: CASSPVSGTGGAGYTF. In nucleotides, the CDR3 is TGTGCCAGCAGCCCGGTGTCGGGGACAGGGGGCGCGGGCTACACCTTC. The genes are TRBV7-2 and TRBJ1-2, with TRBD1 identical over 12 bases. The CDR3 totals 16 residues. The V segment lost 5 bases and the J segment 8 bases; nucleotides outside the gene matches: 12. Germline-derived CDR1 and CDR2 are SGHTA and FQGNSA.

The chain is built from TRBV7-8 and TRBJ1-2; 12 bases agree with TRBD1. The CDR3 runs 17 residues. The V gene end was trimmed by 5 bases and the J gene end by 5 bases; junction bases not matched to a gene: 12. CDR1 and CDR2 from the germline V gene are SGHVS and FQNEAQ. CDR3: CASSETGQGAVGYGYTF. The CDR3 region has the DNA TGTGCCAGCAGCGAGACGGGACAGGGGGCGGTAGGGTATGGCTACACCTTC.

At least ten counts were recorded for this clonotype. The chain joins TRBV6-5 to TRBJ2-5; the D is unclear. The V and J ends lost 8 bases and 0 bases respectively, with 10 bases between them. Germline V CDR1 and CDR2: MNHEY, SVGAGI. The CDR3 consists of 13 residues. The CDR3 spells CASRWRNQETQYF. CDR3 DNA: TGTGCCAGCCGATGGCGTAACCAAGAGACCCAGTACTTC.

This clonotype appeared a few times. This chain joins TRBV20-1 and TRBJ2-2; D not resolved. The length of the CDR3 is 12 residues. Germline CDR1 DFQATT, CDR2 SNEGSKA (reference sequence). Trimming shortened V by 6 bases and J by 0 bases, and 5 bases separated the two germline ends. The CDR3 sequence: CSAFPNTGELFF. The CDR3 DNA follows: TGCAGTGCCTTCCCGAACACCGGGGAGCTGTTTTTT.

In this sample, this clonotype turned up many times. The rearrangement uses TRBV9 and TRBJ2-7; D is undetermined. The V and J ends lost 0 bases and 3 bases respectively, with 13 bases between them. The CDR3 is 15 residues long. Germline lookup yields CDR1 SGDLS and CDR2 YYNGEE. The chain's CDR3 is CASSVEVGTDYEQYF. The CDR3 DNA is TGTGCCAGCAGCGTAGAGGTGGGAACCGACTACGAGCAGTACTTC.

A single count supports this clonotype. J is TRBJ1-5 and V is TRBV12-3 or TRBV12-4; D unresolved. The V end lost 4 bases, the J end lost 6 bases, and 19 bases lay between the germline ends. CDR3 size: 16 residues. CDR3 nucleotides: TGTGCCAGCAGTTCCCACACTCGCTACGTTGGTCAGCCCCAGCATTTT. Translation: CASSSHTRYVGQPQHF.

This clonotype was seen just once. The chain employs TRBV28 and TRBJ2-5; 11 bases match TRBD1. CDR3 size: 15 residues. Trimming removed 6 bases from V and 7 bases from J; junction bases left unmatched: 10. Germline V lookup: CDR1 MDHEN, CDR2 SYDVKM. The DNA for the CDR3 is TGTGCCAGCAGCTCGGGACAGGGGGAGACGGGGACCCAGTACTTC. It yields the protein CASSSGQGETGTQYF.

This clonotype was recorded many times. This rearrangement joins TRBV6-6 to TRBJ1-5; D remains ambiguous. Germline V gene data show CDR1 as MNHNY and CDR2 as SVGAGI (reference sequence). The V gene lost 6 bases and the J gene lost 1 base, with 25 bases spanning the gap. The CDR3 length is 19 residues. The CDR3 loop reads CASSPTYKAGLQSNQPQHF. CDR3 DNA sequence: TGTGCCAGCAGCCCCACCTACAAAGCAGGTCTGCAGAGCAATCAGCCCCAGCATTTT.

This clonotype was recorded many times. CDR3 in DNA: TGCAGTGCTAGGATATACTCTGGAAACACCATATATTTT. It codes for CSARIYSGNTIYF. V gene TRBV20-1 combines with J gene TRBJ1-3, with no clear D. V lost 3 bases and J lost 0, with 6 bases in between. This CDR3 is 13 amino acids long. Germline V lookup: CDR1 DFQATT, CDR2 SNEGSKA (reference sequence).

This clonotype was recorded at least ten times. The chain links TRBV29-1 to TRBJ1-1; maybe TRBD1 (5 bases). V lost 5 bases to trimming and J lost 0 bases, with 10 bases between them. The germline gives CDR1 SQVTM, CDR2 ANQGSEA. This CDR3 spans 13 amino acids. The CDR3 loop is CSVIGGMNTEAFF. The CDR3 bases are TGCAGCGTTATCGGGGGGATGAACACTGAAGCTTTCTTT. The variable domain in full, completed from reference TRBV29-1 and TRBJ1-1, reads SAVISQKPSRDICQRGTSLTIQCQVDSQVTMMFWYRQQPGQSLTLIATANQGSEATYESGFVIDKFPISRPNLTFSTLTVSNMSPEDSSIYLCSVIGGMNTEAFFGQGTRLTVV.